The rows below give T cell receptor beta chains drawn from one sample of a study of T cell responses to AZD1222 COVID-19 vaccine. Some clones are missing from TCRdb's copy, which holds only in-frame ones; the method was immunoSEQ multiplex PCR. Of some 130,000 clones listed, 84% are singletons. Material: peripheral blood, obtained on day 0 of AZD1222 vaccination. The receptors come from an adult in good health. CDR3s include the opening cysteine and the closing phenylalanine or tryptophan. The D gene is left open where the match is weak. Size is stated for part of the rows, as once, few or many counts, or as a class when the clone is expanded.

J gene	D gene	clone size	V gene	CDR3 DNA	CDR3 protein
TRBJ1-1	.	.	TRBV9	TGTGCCAGCAGCGTACTAGGGGGGAACACTGAAGCTTTCTTT	CASSVLGGNTEAFF
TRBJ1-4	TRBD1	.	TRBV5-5	TGTGCCAGCAGCTTGTCAGGGGGGCCAACTAATGAAAAACTGTTTTTT	CASSLSGGPTNEKLFF
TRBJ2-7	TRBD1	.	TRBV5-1	TGCGCCAGCAGCTTGGCGGGGACAGGGGGCAGCGAGCAGTACTTC	CASSLAGTGGSEQYF
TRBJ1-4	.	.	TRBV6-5	TGTGCCGGTCCACCCACAACTAATGAAAAACTGTTTTTT	CAGPPTTNEKLFF
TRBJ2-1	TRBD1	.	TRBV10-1	TGCGCCAGCAGTCCCGGGACAGGGCCATGGGATGAGCAGTTCTTC	CASSPGTGPWDEQFF
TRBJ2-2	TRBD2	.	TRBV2	TGTGCCAGCAGGGGCGGGGGGGACACCGGGGAGCTGTTTTTT	CASRGGGDTGELFF
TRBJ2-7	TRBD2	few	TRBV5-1	TGCGCCAGCAGCGGCGTGGGTCGGGGGGACGAGCAGTACTTC	CASSGVGRGDEQYF
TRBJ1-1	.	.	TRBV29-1	TGCAGCGTGGGGATTGCTGAAGCTTTCTTT	CSVGIAEAFF
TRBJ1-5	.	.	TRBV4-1	TGCGCCAGCAGCCAAGATAGGGGCCAGTTATGGCCCCAGCATTTT	CASSQDRGQLWPQHF
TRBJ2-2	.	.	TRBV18	TGTGCCAGCTCACCAAACAGGAACACCGGGGAGCTGTTTTTT	CASSPNRNTGELFF
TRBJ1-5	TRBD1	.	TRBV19	TGTGCCAGTATGGGACAGGGAATCAATCAGCCCCAGCATTTT	CASMGQGINQPQHF
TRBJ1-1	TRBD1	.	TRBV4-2	TGTGCCAGCAGCCCCGCGACAGGGGCGAACACTGAAGCTTTCTTT	CASSPATGANTEAFF
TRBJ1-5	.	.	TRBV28	TGTGCCAGCAGTTTAGGCAGGGGCAATCAGCCCCAGCATTTT	CASSLGRGNQPQHF
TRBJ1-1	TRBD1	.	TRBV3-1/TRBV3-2	TGTGCCAGCAGCCAAAGTAAGAACAGGGGGTGGACTGAAGCTTTCTTT	CASSQSKNRGWTEAFF
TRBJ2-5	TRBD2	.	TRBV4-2	TGTGCCAGCAGCCAAGTCCCGGGACTAAAGACGTACTTC	CASSQVPGLKTYF
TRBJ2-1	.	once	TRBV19	TGTGCCAGTAGGACGGGGTCAGGATACAATGAGCAGTTCTTC	CASRTGSGYNEQFF
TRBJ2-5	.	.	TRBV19	TGTGCCAGTAGTATGGGTGGGATTGGGGAGACCCAGTACTTC	CASSMGGIGETQYF
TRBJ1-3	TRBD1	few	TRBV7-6	TGTGCCAGCAGCCCAACAGTCGGGACAGTTAACTCTGGAAACACCATATATTTT	CASSPTVGTVNSGNTIYF
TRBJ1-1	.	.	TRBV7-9	TGTGCCAGCAGCTTAAGGGAAAGTACTGAAGCTTTCTTT	CASSLRESTEAFF
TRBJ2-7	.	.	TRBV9	TGTGCCAGCAGCCCCCGGCCGGTGAGTTCGGCCTACGAGCAGTACTTC	CASSPRPVSSAYEQYF